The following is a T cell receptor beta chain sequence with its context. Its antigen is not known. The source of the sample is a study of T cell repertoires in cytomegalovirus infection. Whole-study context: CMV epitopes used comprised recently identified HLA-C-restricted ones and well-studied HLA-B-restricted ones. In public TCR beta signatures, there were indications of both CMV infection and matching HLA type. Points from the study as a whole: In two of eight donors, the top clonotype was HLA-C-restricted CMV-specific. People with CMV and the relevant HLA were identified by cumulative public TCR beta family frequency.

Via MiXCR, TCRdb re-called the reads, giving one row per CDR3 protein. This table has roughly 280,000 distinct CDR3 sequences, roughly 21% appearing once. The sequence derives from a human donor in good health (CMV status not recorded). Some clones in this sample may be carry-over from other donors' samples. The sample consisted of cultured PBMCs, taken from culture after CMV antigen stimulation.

DNA for the CDR3: TGTGCCAGTCCTCTCGTGGTCGACTATGGCTACACCTTC. Its protein is CASPLVVDYGYTF. V is TRBV2 and J is TRBJ1-2, with D unresolved. Trimming left V 9 bases short and J 3 bases short, with 14 bases between. The CDR3 extends over 13 amino acids. From germline, CDR1 is SNHLY and CDR2 FYNNEI.